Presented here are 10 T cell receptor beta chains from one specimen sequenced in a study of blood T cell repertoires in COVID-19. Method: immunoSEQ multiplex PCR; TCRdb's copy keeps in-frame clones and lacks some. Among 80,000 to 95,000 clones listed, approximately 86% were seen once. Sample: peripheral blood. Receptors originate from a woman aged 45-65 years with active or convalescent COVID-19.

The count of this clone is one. CDR3 nucleotides: TGTGCCTGGAGTCCTTCATATCGAGGGACAGGCATCAATTCACCCCTCCACTTT. Amino acids: CAWSPSYRGTGINSPLHF. V gene TRBV30 combines with J gene TRBJ1-6; 8 positions agree with TRBD1. The CDR3 runs to 18 residues. V gave up 2 bases and J gave up 7 bases; unmatched junction bases: 16. Germline lookup yields CDR1 GTSNPN and CDR2 SVGIG (reference sequence).

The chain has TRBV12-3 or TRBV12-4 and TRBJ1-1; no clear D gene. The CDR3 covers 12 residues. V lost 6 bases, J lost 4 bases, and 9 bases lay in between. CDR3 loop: CASSRGSTEAFF. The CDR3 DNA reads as TGTGCCAGCAGCCGAGGGAGCACTGAAGCTTTCTTT.

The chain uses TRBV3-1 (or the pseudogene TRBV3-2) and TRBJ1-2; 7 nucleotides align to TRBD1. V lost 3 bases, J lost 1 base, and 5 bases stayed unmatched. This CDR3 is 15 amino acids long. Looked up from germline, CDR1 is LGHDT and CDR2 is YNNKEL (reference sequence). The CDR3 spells CASSHLGQINYGYTF. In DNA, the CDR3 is TGTGCCAGCAGCCATCTGGGACAGATTAACTATGGCTACACCTTC.

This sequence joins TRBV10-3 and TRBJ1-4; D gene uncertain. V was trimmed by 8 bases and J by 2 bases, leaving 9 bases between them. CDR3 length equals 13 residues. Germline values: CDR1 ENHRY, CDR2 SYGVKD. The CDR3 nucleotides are TGTGCCATCCAGGATGGTACTAATGAAAAACTGTTTTTT. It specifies CAIQDGTNEKLFF.

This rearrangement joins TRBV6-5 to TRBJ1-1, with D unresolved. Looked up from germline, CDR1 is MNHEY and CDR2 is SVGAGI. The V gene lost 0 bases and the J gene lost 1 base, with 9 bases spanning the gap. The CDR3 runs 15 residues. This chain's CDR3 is CASSYSNTGNTEAFF. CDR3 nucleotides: TGTGCCAGCAGTTACTCGAATACGGGGAACACTGAAGCTTTCTTT.

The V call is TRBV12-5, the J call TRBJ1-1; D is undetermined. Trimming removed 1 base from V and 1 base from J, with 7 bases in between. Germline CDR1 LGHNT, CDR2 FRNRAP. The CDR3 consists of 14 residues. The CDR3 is CASGLGLRNTEAFF. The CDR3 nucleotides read TGTGCTAGTGGTTTGGGGCTCAGGAACACTGAAGCTTTCTTT. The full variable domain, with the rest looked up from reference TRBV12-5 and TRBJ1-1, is DARVTQTPRHKVTEMGQEVTMRCQPILGHNTVFWYRQTMMQGLELLAYFRNRAPLDDSGMPKDRFSAEMPDATLATLKIQPSEPRDSAVYFCASGLGLRNTEAFFGQGTRLTVV.

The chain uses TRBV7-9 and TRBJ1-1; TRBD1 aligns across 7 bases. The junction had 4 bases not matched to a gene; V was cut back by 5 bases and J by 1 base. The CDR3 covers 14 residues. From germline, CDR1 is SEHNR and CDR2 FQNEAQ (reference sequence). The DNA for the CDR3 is TGTGCCAGCAGCCGGGGACAGCAGAACACTGAAGCTTTCTTT. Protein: CASSRGQQNTEAFF. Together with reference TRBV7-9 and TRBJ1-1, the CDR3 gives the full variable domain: DTGVSQNPRHKITKRGQNVTFRCDPISEHNRLYWYRQTLGQGPEFLTYFQNEAQLEKSRLLSDRFSAERPKGSFSTLEIQRTEQGDSAMYLCASSRGQQNTEAFFGQGTRLTVV.

As DNA, the CDR3 is TGTGCCAGCAGCAAGAGGACAGCCCGCACCACCGGGGAGCTGTTTTTT. Its translation is CASSKRTARTTGELFF. The chain links TRBV11-3 to TRBJ2-2; tentative D call: TRBD1 (6 bases). The CDR3 length is 16 residues. V dropped 5 bases and J dropped 4 bases, with 17 bases sitting between them. Germline V gene sequence: CDR1 SGHNT, CDR2 YENEEA. Looking up the rest from reference TRBV11-3 and TRBJ2-2 gives the full variable domain: EAGVVQSPRYKIIEKKQPVAFWCNPISGHNTLYWYLQNLGQGPELLIRYENEEAVDDSQLPKDRFSAERLKGVDSTLKIQPAELGDSAVYLCASSKRTARTTGELFFGEGSRLTVL.

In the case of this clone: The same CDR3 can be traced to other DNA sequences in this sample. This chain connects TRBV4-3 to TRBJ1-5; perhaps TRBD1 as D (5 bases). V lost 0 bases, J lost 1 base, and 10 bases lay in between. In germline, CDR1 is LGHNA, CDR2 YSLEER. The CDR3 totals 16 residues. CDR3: CASSQDVGGSNQPQHF. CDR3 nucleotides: TGCGCCAGCAGCCAAGATGTGGGGGGAAGCAATCAGCCCCAGCATTTT.

CDR3 nucleotides: TGTGCCAGCAATTTAGCGGGGGGGACCGGGGAGCTGTTTTTT. Residues: CASNLAGGTGELFF. V and J are TRBV7-2 and TRBJ2-2, with 11 nucleotides matching TRBD2. This CDR3 has 14 residues. Germline V gene sequence: CDR1 SGHTA, CDR2 FQGNSA. The ends lost 7 bases at V and 5 bases at J; junction bases unmatched: 3.